These 10 T cell receptor beta chains came from one sample sequenced in a study of response to subunit inactivated influenza vaccine. MiXCR, run by TCRdb on the RT-PCR reads, gives a single entry per CDR3 protein. The table includes about 570,000 distinct CDR3 sequences, about 10% detected once. The data also belong to a second study, concerning T cells expressing NK-cell markers. That work contributes: Beta-chain TCR cDNA was generated via 5'RACE template switching with UMIs.

Sequenced here: PBMCs from blood, sampled on the day of vaccination. The receptors originated from a middle-aged man who received an inactivated influenza vaccine.

The genes are TRBV20-1 and TRBJ1-6; the D gene is possibly TRBD1 (5 bases). This CDR3 spans 15 amino acids. Germline values: CDR1 DFQATT, CDR2 SNEGSKA (reference sequence). V lost 1 base, J lost 8 bases, and 15 bases lay in between. In DNA, the CDR3 is TGCAGTGCTAGAGGGAAAGCCCTGGGGGATTCACCCCTCCACTTT. Residues: CSARGKALGDSPLHF.

The table lists this clonotype with a few counts. This chain joins TRBV7-2 and TRBJ2-7; D uncertain. The V and J ends lost 5 bases and 3 bases respectively, with 20 bases between them. CDR3 length: 16 residues. Looked up from germline, CDR1 is SGHTA and CDR2 is FQGNSA. CDR3 sequence: CASSVSDPGPLYEQYF. The CDR3 nucleotides are TGTGCCAGCAGCGTCTCTGACCCGGGTCCACTCTACGAGCAGTACTTC. The full variable domain, rest sourced from reference TRBV7-2 and TRBJ2-7, is GAGVSQSPSNKVTEKGKDVELRCDPISGHTALYWYRQSLGQGLEFLIYFQGNSAPDKSGLPSDRFSAERTGGSVSTLTIQRTQQEDSAVYLCASSVSDPGPLYEQYFGPGTRLTVT.

V is TRBV7-9 and J is TRBJ2-7; D is tentatively TRBD1 or TRBD2 (5 bases each). The CDR3 loop spans 13 amino acids. From germline, CDR1 is SEHNR and CDR2 FQNEAQ (reference sequence). The germline V and J ends were trimmed by 4 bases and 2 bases, with 9 bases remaining between them. The CDR3 loop is CASSSLGAYEQYF. The CDR3 DNA follows: TGTGCCAGCAGCTCGTTGGGGGCCTACGAGCAGTACTTC.

The chain links TRBV5-1 to TRBJ1-1; D not certain. Trimming left V 3 bases short and J 5 bases short, with 17 bases between. Germline V gene data show CDR1 as SGHRS and CDR2 as YFSETQ. The CDR3 has 15 amino acids. Here the CDR3 DNA reads TGCGCCAGCAGCTGGGAGGATGCTCGTTGGACTGAAGCTTTCTTT. Translation: CASSWEDARWTEAFF. Filled out from reference TRBV5-1 and TRBJ1-1, the complete variable domain reads KAGVTQTPRYLIKTRGQQVTLSCSPISGHRSVSWYQQTPGQGLQFLFEYFSETQRNKGNFPGRFSGRQFSNSRSEMNVSTLELGDSALYLCASSWEDARWTEAFFGQGTRLTVV.

This chain uses TRBV6-1 with TRBJ2-2; D gene unclear. The germline V and J ends were trimmed by 6 bases and 3 bases, with 17 bases remaining between them. This CDR3 spans 16 amino acids. CDR1 MNHNS and CDR2 SASEGT come from the germline V gene. The CDR3 loop reads CASSPRRLQDTGELFF. In nucleotides, the CDR3 is TGTGCCAGCAGCCCAAGGAGACTGCAGGACACCGGGGAGCTGTTTTTT.

The genes are TRBV27 and TRBJ2-6; D is ambiguous. This CDR3 is built from 14 residues. Germline V lookup: CDR1 MNHEY, CDR2 SMNVEV (reference sequence). V lost 8 bases and J lost 0, with 8 bases in between. CDR3 loop: CASSVYSGANVLTF. CDR3 nucleotides: TGTGCCAGCTCCGTTTACTCTGGGGCCAACGTCCTGACTTTC. Combining the CDR3 with reference TRBV27 and TRBJ2-6 gives the whole variable domain EAQVTQNPRYLITVTGKKLTVTCSQNMNHEYMSWYRQDPGLGLRQIYYSMNVEVTDKGDVPEGYKVSRKEKRNFPLILESPSPNQTSLYFCASSVYSGANVLTFGAGSRLTVL.

On this clonotype itself: A much larger clonotype is one base distant, so this may be a read error. This chain connects TRBV7-9 to TRBJ2-4; the match to TRBD2 covers 7 bases. The germline gives CDR1 SEHNR, CDR2 FQNEAQ (reference sequence). CDR3 length equals 16 residues. CDR3: CASSLVSGLAKTIQYF. The CDR3 DNA follows: TGTGCCAGCAGCTTAGTTAGCGGGCTAGCCAAAACCATTCAGTACTTC.

This clonotype was detected a few times. The chain recombines TRBV20-1 with TRBJ2-1; TRBD2 matches 8 bases. This CDR3 is 14 amino acids long. Trimming at V came to 5 bases and at J to 5 bases, leaving 8 bases not matched to a gene. Germline V CDR1 and CDR2: DFQATT, SNEGSKA (reference sequence). The CDR3 nucleotides read TGCAGTGCTGCCTATTTAGCGGGAAACAATGAGCAGTTCTTC. Translated, it gives CSAAYLAGNNEQFF.

The chain recombines TRBV20-1 with TRBJ2-1; perhaps TRBD2 as D (6 bases). The CDR3 extends over 14 amino acids. The V gene lost 6 bases and the J gene lost 7 bases, with 19 bases spanning the gap. Germline V gene sequence: CDR1 DFQATT, CDR2 SNEGSKA (reference sequence). In DNA, the CDR3 is TGCAGTGCCCCCAACGGGAGAGCGGGTAATGAGCAGTTCTTC. Translation: CSAPNGRAGNEQFF.

This clonotype was seen at least ten times. The chain combines TRBV12-3 or TRBV12-4 with TRBJ2-3; D might be TRBD1 (6 bases). The V and J ends lost 9 bases and 0 bases respectively, with 13 bases between them. CDR3 length equals 14 residues. As DNA, the CDR3 is TGTGCCAGTAACCCGGGACACAGCACAGATACGCAGTATTTT. Translation: CASNPGHSTDTQYF.